The 22 T cell receptor beta chains below come from one sample, sequenced in a study of T cell changes during pregnancy in multiple sclerosis. Clones were read by immunoSEQ multiplex PCR, and TCRdb kept only the in-frame ones, dropping some. The sample records tens of thousands of clones, approximately 94% being singletons. The material sequenced was CD8+ T cells from peripheral blood mononuclear cells, taken in the third trimester of pregnancy. Receptors originate from a female donor with multiple sclerosis, enrolled in a pregnancy study.

This chain joins TRBV5-6 and TRBJ2-3, with TRBD2 identical over 12 bases. V lost 3 bases to trimming and J lost 2 bases; unmatched junction nucleotides: 4. CDR3 length: 16 amino acids. Germline V gives CDR1 SGHDT, CDR2 YYEEEE. DNA of the CDR3: TGTGCCAGCAGCTATGGACTAGCGGGAAACACAGATACGCAGTATTTT. This encodes CASSYGLAGNTDTQYF.

A remark on this clone: Other DNA sequences of this sample code for an identical CDR3. V is TRBV25-1 and J is TRBJ2-2, with TRBD1 matching 7 bases. The germline V gene has CDR1 MGHDK and CDR2 SYGVNS. The CDR3 runs to 14 residues. The junction had 0 bases not matched to a gene; V was cut back by 2 bases and J by 3 bases. CDR3 bases: TGTGCCAGCAGTGAAGACAGGGACACCGGGGAGCTGTTTTTT. It encodes CASSEDRDTGELFF.

The chain combines TRBV28 with TRBJ2-5; D call uncertain. V lost 2 bases and J 3 bases, leaving 13 bases between the germline ends. The CDR3 totals 15 residues. The V gene's germline CDR1 is MDHEN and CDR2 SYDVKM. The CDR3 reads CASSLGLRVEETQYF. Here the CDR3 DNA reads TGTGCCAGCAGTTTAGGTCTTCGGGTAGAAGAGACCCAGTACTTC.

The rearrangement joins TRBV20-1 to TRBJ2-3; D gene ambiguous. In germline, CDR1 is DFQATT, CDR2 SNEGSKA (reference sequence). The CDR3 spans 11 residues. Trimming pared 2 bases from V and 14 bases from J, leaving 14 bases between. This chain's CDR3 is CSARQPAFRYF. The CDR3 bases are TGCAGTGCTAGACAACCCGCGTTTCGGTATTTT.

J is TRBJ2-1 and V is TRBV19; a possible D gene is TRBD2 (5 bases). The length of the CDR3 is 14 residues. V dropped 4 bases and J dropped 2 bases, with 9 bases sitting between them. Germline V gene lookup returns CDR1 LNHDA and CDR2 SQIVND (reference sequence). The CDR3 reads CASSKGDPYNEQFF. In nucleotides, the CDR3 is TGTGCCAGTAGTAAGGGAGACCCCTACAATGAGCAGTTCTTC.

This clone occurred once. The chain couples TRBV9 to TRBJ2-7; 7 bases are a match to TRBD1. The CDR3 length is 16 residues. In germline, CDR1 is SGDLS, CDR2 YYNGEE. V dropped 0 bases and J dropped 5; count of bases not matched to a gene: 11. The CDR3 here is CASSVDSADRVDEQYF. The DNA for the CDR3 is TGTGCCAGCAGCGTAGATTCCGCTGACAGGGTGGACGAGCAGTACTTC.

This chain connects TRBV27 to TRBJ2-1; 8 bases fit TRBD1. The V and J ends lost 5 bases and 2 bases, in that order; junction bases with no gene match: 5. This CDR3 spans 15 amino acids. Germline V gene lookup returns CDR1 MNHEY and CDR2 SMNVEV (reference sequence). The CDR3 spells CASSADRGPYNEQFF. For the CDR3, the DNA is TGTGCCAGCAGTGCCGACAGGGGACCCTACAATGAGCAGTTCTTC.

This clone appeared a single time. The CDR3 bases are TGTGCCAGCAGTATTCGACAGGGGAGGGACGAGCAGTACTTC. Translating gives CASSIRQGRDEQYF. The V gene is TRBV6-1, the J gene TRBJ2-7; TRBD1 is a possible D gene (8 bases). CDR1 and CDR2 (germline): MNHNS, SASEGT. The CDR3 is made up of 14 amino acids. V was pared by 5 bases and J by 5 bases, with 16 bases between.

The V and J genes are TRBV4-1 and TRBJ2-7; 11 bases map to TRBD2. V dropped 0 bases and J dropped 7; count of bases not matched to a gene: 2. Germline lookup yields CDR1 MGHRA and CDR2 YSYEKL. There are 14 residues in the CDR3. The CDR3 loop is CASSQDRLAGEQYF. The DNA for the CDR3 is TGCGCCAGCAGCCAAGATCGACTAGCGGGGGAGCAGTACTTC.

This chain connects TRBV7-8 to TRBJ1-5, with TRBD1 matching over 7 bases. The V and J ends lost 1 base and 0 bases, in that order; junction bases with no gene match: 12. The CDR3 is 19 amino acids. From germline, CDR1 is SGHVS and CDR2 FQNEAQ. For the CDR3, the DNA is TGTGCCAGCAGCTTAGGGTTACAGGGGCAACTTTATAGCAATCAGCCCCAGCATTTT. It yields the protein CASSLGLQGQLYSNQPQHF.

The chain employs TRBV18 and TRBJ2-3; D possibly corresponds to TRBD2 (6 bases). This CDR3 is built from 15 residues. CDR1 and CDR2 from the germline V gene are KGHSH and LQKENI. V was clipped by 4 bases and J by 5 bases, with 16 bases between them. The CDR3 is CASSLSGYDKDTQYF. The DNA of the CDR3 is TGTGCCAGCTCACTGAGCGGGTACGACAAAGATACGCAGTATTTT.

This chain connects TRBV29-1 to TRBJ2-3; 9 nucleotides line up with TRBD1. V lost 7 bases to trimming and J lost 5 bases; unmatched junction nucleotides: 10. There are 14 residues in the CDR3. The V gene's germline CDR1 is SQVTM and CDR2 ANQGSEA. In nucleotides, the CDR3 is TGCAGCGGTGGAACAGGGGGCTTTGGAGATACGCAGTATTTT. Encoded protein: CSGGTGGFGDTQYF.

The chain is built from TRBV6-1 and TRBJ2-3, with 10 bases fitting TRBD1. Unmatched junction bases numbered 8, after V lost 11 bases and J lost 0 bases. This CDR3 has 15 residues. The germline gives CDR1 MNHNS, CDR2 SASEGT. CDR3 loop: CACRDRGASTDTQYF. CDR3 coding DNA: TGTGCCTGCCGGGACAGGGGTGCTAGCACAGATACGCAGTATTTT.

This clone was counted between two and nine times. The chain couples TRBV15 to TRBJ1-1; 8 bases agree with TRBD1. The CDR3 has 13 residues. Per the germline V gene, CDR1 is LNHNV and CDR2 is YYDKDF (reference sequence). Unmatched junction bases numbered 6, after V lost 7 bases and J lost 5 bases. The CDR3, as DNA: TGTGCCACCATGTCTCAGGGGGCGACTGAAGCTTTCTTT. The encoded protein is CATMSQGATEAFF.

The chain couples TRBV27 to TRBJ2-5; D is ambiguous. V was clipped by 5 bases and J by 2 bases, with 9 bases between them. Germline values: CDR1 MNHEY, CDR2 SMNVEV (reference sequence). The CDR3 is 13 residues long. The CDR3 bases are TGTGCCAGCAGTCCCCTACAGCAAGAGACCCAGTACTTC. Translating it yields CASSPLQQETQYF.

This clone turned up a few times. The chain carries TRBV5-8 and TRBJ2-7; maybe TRBD2 (5 bases). CDR1 is SGHTS and CDR2 is YDEGEE in the germline V gene. Trimming stripped 4 bases from V and 9 bases from J, with 11 bases between. This CDR3 has 11 amino acids. CDR3 bases: TGTGCCAGCAGCGTAGCGCGGGCGCAGTACTTC. Protein sequence: CASSVARAQYF.

The V call is TRBV5-1, the J call TRBJ2-7; weak D call: TRBD1 (5 bases). V was shortened by 1 base and J by 5 bases, with 22 bases between the two germline ends. CDR3 length equals 17 residues. CDR1 is SGHRS, CDR2 YFSETQ, per germline. The CDR3 DNA is TGCGCCAGCAGCTTGTCGGGCAGGGCCTTTCCCGAACACGAGCAGTACTTC. Its translation is CASSLSGRAFPEHEQYF.

This chain joins TRBV5-6 and TRBJ2-3, with TRBD2 identical over 7 bases. Losses at the gene ends were 7 bases for V and 2 bases for J; bases not matched to a gene: 7. The length of the CDR3 is 14 residues. The V gene's germline CDR1 is SGHDT and CDR2 YYEEEE. The CDR3 here is CASAPSGHTDTQYF. CDR3 bases: TGTGCCAGCGCCCCTAGCGGTCACACAGATACGCAGTATTTT.

The chain employs TRBV11-2 and TRBJ1-4, with D possibly matching TRBD1 (5 bases). The CDR3 spans 15 residues. V dropped 4 bases and J dropped 2 bases, with 11 bases sitting between them. Per the germline V gene, CDR1 is SGHAT and CDR2 is FQNNGV. The CDR3 DNA is TGTGCCAGCAGCTCGGGCGGGGGGACTAATGAAAAACTGTTTTTT. The encoded protein is CASSSGGGTNEKLFF.

V gene TRBV13 combines with J gene TRBJ2-3; possible D gene TRBD2, 5 bases. Trimming took off 2 bases at V and 1 base at J, with 10 bases between the two ends. This CDR3 has 15 residues. The germline V gene has CDR1 PRHDT and CDR2 FYEKMQ (reference sequence). Here the CDR3 DNA reads TGTGCCAGCAGCTTATCGGAGGCGGGCACAGATACGCAGTATTTT. This translates into CASSLSEAGTDTQYF.

The rearrangement uses TRBV27 and TRBJ2-7; tentatively, D is TRBD2 (5 bases). Deletions cut 3 bases from V and 2 bases from J, with 17 bases between. CDR3 size: 16 residues. Germline CDR1 and CDR2: MNHEY and SMNVEV (reference sequence). For the CDR3, the DNA is TGTGCCAGCAGTTTGGGAGCGATGACGTTTCCCTACGAGCAGTACTTC. It is translated as CASSLGAMTFPYEQYF.

The J gene is TRBJ2-1, the V gene TRBV4-1; the match to TRBD2 covers 10 bases. The CDR3 runs 16 residues. Germline CDR1 MGHRA, CDR2 YSYEKL. Trimming took 5 bases from V and 6 from J; bases not matched to a gene: 10. The CDR3 bases are TGCGCCAGCAGCGAGTTCCTAGCGGGAGCGTCCAATGAGCAGTTCTTC. It specifies CASSEFLAGASNEQFF.